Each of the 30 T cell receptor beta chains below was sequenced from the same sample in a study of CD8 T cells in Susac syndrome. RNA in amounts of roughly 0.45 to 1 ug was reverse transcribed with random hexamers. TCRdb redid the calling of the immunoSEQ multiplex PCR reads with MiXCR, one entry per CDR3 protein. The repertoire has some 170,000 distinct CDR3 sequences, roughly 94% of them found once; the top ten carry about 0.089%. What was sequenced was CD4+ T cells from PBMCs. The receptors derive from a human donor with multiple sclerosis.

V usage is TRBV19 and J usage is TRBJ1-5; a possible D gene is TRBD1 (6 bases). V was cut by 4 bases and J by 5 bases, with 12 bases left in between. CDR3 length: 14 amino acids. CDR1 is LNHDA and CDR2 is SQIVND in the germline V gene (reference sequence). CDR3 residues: CASSTTGSHQPQHF. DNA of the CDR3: TGTGCCAGTAGTACAACAGGGTCCCATCAGCCCCAGCATTTT.

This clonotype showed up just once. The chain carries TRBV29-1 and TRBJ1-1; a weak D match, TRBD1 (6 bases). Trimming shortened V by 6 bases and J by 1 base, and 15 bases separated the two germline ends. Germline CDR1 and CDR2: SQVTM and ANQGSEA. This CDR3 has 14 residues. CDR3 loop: CSVTPGAGNTEAFF. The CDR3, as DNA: TGCAGCGTAACCCCAGGGGCGGGGAACACTGAAGCTTTCTTT.

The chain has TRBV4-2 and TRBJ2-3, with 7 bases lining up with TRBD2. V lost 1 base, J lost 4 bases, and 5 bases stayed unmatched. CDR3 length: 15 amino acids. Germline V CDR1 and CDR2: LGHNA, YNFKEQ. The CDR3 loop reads CASSQGGGPSDTQYF. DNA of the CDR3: TGTGCCAGCAGCCAAGGGGGAGGGCCTTCAGATACGCAGTATTTT.

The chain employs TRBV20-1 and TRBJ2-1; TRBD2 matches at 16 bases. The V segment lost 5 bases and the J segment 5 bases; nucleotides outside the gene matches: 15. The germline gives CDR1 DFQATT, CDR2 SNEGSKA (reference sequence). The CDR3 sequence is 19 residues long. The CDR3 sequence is CSALARPGLAGGLDNEQFF. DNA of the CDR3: TGCAGTGCTTTAGCGCGACCGGGACTAGCGGGAGGGCTCGACAATGAGCAGTTCTTC.

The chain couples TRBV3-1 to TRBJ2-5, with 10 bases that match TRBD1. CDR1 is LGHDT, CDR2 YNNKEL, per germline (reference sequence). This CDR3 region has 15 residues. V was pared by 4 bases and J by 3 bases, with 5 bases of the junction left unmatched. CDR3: CASSLRTGGEETQYF. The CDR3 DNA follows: TGTGCCAGCAGCCTGCGGACAGGGGGGGAAGAGACCCAGTACTTC.

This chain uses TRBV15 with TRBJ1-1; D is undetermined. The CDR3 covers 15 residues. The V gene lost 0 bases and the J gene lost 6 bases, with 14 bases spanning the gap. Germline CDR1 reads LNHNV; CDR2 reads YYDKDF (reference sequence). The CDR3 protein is CATSRDLGVSAEAFF. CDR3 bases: TGTGCCACCAGCAGAGATCTTGGGGTTTCCGCTGAAGCTTTCTTT. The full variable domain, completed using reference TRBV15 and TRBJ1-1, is DAMVIQNPRYQVTQFGKPVTLSCSQTLNHNVMYWYQQKSSQAPKLLFHYYDKDFNNEADTPDNFQSRRPNTSFCFLDIRSPGLGDTAMYLCATSRDLGVSAEAFFGQGTRLTVV.

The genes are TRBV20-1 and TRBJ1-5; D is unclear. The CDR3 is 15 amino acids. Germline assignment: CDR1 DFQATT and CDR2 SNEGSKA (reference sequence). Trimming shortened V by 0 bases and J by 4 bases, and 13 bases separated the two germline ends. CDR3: CSARDPGQQNQPQHF. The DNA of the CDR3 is TGCAGTGCTAGAGATCCTGGGCAGCAAAATCAGCCCCAGCATTTT.

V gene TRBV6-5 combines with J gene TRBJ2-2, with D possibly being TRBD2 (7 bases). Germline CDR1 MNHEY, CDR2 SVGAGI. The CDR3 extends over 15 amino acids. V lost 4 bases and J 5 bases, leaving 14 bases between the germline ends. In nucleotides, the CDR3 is TGTGCCAGCAGTTTTCGGGGGGCCTCGACCGGGGAGCTGTTTTTT. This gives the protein CASSFRGASTGELFF.

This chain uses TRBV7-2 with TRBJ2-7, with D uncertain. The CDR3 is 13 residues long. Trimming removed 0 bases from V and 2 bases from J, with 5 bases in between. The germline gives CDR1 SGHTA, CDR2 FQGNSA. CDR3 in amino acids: CASSLAQPYEQYF. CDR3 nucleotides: TGTGCCAGCAGCTTAGCGCAGCCCTACGAGCAGTACTTC.

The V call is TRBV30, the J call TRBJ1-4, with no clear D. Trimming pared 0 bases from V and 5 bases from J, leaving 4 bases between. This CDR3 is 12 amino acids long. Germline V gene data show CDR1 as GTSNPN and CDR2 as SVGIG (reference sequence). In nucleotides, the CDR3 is TGTGCCTGGAGTGTACTGAATGAAAAACTGTTTTTT. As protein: CAWSVLNEKLFF.

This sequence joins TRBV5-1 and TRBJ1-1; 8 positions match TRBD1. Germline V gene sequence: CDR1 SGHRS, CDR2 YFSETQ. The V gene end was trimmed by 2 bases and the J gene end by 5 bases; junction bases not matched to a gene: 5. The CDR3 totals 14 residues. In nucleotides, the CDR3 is TGCGCCAGCAGCTTTCAGGGGGCGAGGACTGAAGCTTTCTTT. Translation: CASSFQGARTEAFF.

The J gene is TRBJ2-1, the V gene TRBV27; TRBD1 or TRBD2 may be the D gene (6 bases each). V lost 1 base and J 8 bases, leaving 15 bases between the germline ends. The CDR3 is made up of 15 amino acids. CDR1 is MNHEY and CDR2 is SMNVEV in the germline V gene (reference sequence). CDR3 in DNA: TGTGCCAGCAGTTTATTAGGGGGAGGTTTCTATGAGCAGTTCTTC. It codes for CASSLLGGGFYEQFF.

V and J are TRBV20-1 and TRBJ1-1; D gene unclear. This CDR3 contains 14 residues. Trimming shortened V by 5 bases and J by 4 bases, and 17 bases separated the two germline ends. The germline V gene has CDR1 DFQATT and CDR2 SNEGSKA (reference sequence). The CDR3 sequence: CSAGPSLGFTEAFF. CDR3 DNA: TGCAGTGCTGGGCCCAGTTTAGGGTTCACTGAAGCTTTCTTT.

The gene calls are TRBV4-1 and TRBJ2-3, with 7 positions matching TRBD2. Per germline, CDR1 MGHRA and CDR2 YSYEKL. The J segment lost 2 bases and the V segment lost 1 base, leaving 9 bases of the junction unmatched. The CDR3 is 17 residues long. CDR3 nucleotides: TGCGCCAGCAGCCAAGGCCGACTAGCCCAACTCACAGATACGCAGTATTTT. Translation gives CASSQGRLAQLTDTQYF.

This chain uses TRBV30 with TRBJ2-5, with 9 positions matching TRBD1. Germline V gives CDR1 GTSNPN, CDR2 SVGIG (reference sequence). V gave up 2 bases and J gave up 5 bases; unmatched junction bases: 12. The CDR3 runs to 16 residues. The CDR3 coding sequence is TGTGCCTGGAGTTCCACCGGGACAGGGATCAGGGAGACCCAGTACTTC. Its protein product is CAWSSTGTGIRETQYF.

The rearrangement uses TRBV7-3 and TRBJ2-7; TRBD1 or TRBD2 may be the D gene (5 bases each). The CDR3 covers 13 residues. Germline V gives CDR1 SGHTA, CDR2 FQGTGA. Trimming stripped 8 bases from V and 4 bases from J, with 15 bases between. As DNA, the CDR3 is TGTGCCAGCGGAACCGGGGACCAGTACGAGCAGTACTTC. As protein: CASGTGDQYEQYF.

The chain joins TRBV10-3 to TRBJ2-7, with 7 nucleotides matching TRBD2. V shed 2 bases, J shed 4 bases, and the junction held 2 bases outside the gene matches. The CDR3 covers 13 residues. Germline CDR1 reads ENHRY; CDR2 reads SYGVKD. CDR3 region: CAISEREEYEQYF. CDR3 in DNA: TGTGCCATCAGTGAGCGGGAGGAATACGAGCAGTACTTC.

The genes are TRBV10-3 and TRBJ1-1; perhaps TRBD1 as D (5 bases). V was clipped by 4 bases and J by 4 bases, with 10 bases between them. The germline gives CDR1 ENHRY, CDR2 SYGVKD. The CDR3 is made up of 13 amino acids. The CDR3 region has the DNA TGTGCCATCAGTGTTGGGGGAATCACTGAAGCTTTCTTT. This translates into CAISVGGITEAFF.

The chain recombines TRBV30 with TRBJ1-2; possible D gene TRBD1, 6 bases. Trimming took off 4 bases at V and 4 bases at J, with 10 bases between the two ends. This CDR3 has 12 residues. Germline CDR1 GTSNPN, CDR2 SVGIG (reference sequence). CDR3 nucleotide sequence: TGTGCCTGGATCACGGACAGCTATGGCTACACCTTC. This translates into CAWITDSYGYTF.

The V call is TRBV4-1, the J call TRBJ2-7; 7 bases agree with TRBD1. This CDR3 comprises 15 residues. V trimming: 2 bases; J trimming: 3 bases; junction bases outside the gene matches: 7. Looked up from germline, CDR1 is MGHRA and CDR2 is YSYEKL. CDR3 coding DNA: TGCGCCAGCAGCCAAACTACAGGGGTAATCTACGAGCAGTACTTC. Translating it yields CASSQTTGVIYEQYF.

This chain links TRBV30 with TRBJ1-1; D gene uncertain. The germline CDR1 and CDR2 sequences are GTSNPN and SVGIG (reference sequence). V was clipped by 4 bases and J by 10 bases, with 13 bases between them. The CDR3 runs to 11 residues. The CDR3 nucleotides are TGTGCCTGGAATGGACTCACGGCAGCTTTCTTT. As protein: CAWNGLTAAFF.

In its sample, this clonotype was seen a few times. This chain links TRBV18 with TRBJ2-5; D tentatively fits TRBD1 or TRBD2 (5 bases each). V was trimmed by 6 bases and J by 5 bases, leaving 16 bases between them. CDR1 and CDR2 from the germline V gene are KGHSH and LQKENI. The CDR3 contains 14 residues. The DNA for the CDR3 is TGTGCCAGCTCCCCCCGCCCCAGGGAGGAGACCCAGTACTTC. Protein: CASSPRPREETQYF.

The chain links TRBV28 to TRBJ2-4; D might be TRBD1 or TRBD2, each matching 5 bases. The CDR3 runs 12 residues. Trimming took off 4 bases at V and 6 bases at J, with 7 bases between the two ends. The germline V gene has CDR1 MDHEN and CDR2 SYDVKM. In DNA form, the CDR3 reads TGTGCCAGCAGTTCGGGGACAAACATTCAGTACTTC. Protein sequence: CASSSGTNIQYF.

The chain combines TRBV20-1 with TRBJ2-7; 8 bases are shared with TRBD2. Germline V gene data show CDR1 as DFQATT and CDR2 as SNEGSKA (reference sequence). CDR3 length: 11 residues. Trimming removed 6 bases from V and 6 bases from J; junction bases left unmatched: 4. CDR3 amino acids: CSAGGAFEQYF. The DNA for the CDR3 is TGCAGTGCCGGGGGGGCCTTCGAGCAGTACTTC.

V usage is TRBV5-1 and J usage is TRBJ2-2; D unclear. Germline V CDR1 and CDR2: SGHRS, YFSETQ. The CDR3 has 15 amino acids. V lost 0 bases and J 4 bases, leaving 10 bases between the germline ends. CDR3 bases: TGCGCCAGCAGCTTGGCCCTTTCGGGCACCGGGGAGCTGTTTTTT. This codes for CASSLALSGTGELFF.

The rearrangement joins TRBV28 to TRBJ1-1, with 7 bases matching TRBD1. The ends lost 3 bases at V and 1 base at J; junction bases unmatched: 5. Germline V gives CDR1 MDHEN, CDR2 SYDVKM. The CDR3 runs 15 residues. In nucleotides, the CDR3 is TGTGCCAGCAGTTTTCCGGGACAGCAGAACACTGAAGCTTTCTTT. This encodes CASSFPGQQNTEAFF.

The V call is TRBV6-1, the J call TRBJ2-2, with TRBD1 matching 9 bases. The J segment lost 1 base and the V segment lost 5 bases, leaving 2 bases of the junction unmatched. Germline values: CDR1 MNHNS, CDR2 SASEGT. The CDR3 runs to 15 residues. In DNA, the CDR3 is TGTGCCAGCAGTCCGGGACAGGGGAACACCGGGGAGCTGTTTTTT. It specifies CASSPGQGNTGELFF.

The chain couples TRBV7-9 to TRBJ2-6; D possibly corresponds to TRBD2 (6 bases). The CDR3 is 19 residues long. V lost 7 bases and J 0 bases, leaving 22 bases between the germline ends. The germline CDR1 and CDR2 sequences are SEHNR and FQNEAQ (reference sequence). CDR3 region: CASTPMIGSGRSGANVLTF. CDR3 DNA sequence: TGTGCCAGCACCCCCATGATAGGTAGCGGCCGCTCTGGGGCCAACGTCCTGACTTTC.

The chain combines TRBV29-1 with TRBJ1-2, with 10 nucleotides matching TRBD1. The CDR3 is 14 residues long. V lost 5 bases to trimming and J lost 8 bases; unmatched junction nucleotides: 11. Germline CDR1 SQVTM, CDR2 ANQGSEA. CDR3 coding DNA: TGCAGCGTTAGAGGGACAGGGGAATCGGGAGGCTACACCTTC. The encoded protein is CSVRGTGESGGYTF.

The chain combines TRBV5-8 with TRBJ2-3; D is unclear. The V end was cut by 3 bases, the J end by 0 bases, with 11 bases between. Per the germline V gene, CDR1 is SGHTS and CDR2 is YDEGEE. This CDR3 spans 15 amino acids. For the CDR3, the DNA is TGTGCCAGCAGCTCGTGGACCTCTAGCACAGATACGCAGTATTTT. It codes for CASSSWTSSTDTQYF.